One and the same sample provided the 30 T cell receptor beta chains below, sequenced in a study of cytomegalovirus exposure and HLA in healthy donors (dated by TCRdb to 2016 to 2017). Library creation used the immunoSEQ multiplex PCR assay. The immuneACCESS repertoire file appears here via TCRdb, limited to in-frame rearrangements. These files lack a portion of the clones; in checked studies, under half of the deficit traces to unresolved V genes, and the cause of the others is not known. The sample table shows 250,000 to 300,000 clones, and around 91% are seen once. In total, the top ten clones hold under 0.45% of the sample. Sequences were obtained from PBMCs. Source of these receptors: a woman between 18 and 30 years old in good health and CMV-seronegative.

The chain is built from TRBV6-5 and TRBJ2-7; D unclear. The CDR3 covers 14 residues. The V end lost 5 bases, the J end lost 4 bases, and 15 bases lay between the germline ends. Germline CDR1 is MNHEY and CDR2 is SVGAGI. CDR3 region: CASSPAGVTYEQYF. The CDR3 DNA reads TGTGCCAGCAGTCCTGCCGGAGTGACTTACGAGCAGTACTTC.

This chain joins TRBV19 and TRBJ1-1; 7 nucleotides agree with TRBD1. The CDR3 is 13 amino acids. Germline-derived CDR1 and CDR2 are LNHDA and SQIVND (reference sequence). With V trimmed by 5 bases and J by 8 bases, 8 bases remained unmatched. This CDR3 is CASSPDRANEAFF. The CDR3 nucleotides are TGTGCCAGTAGTCCTGACAGGGCGAACGAAGCTTTCTTT.

J is TRBJ1-2 and V is TRBV4-3; possibly TRBD1 for D (5 bases). The ends were cut back, 1 base at V and 1 base at J, with 7 bases in the middle. The CDR3 runs 14 residues. Germline V lookup: CDR1 LGHNA, CDR2 YSLEER. CDR3 in DNA: TGCGCCAGCAGCCAAGGACAGTATAACTATGGCTACACCTTC. This gives the protein CASSQGQYNYGYTF.

The chain uses TRBV4-2 and TRBJ1-5, with 7 bases aligning to TRBD1. CDR3 size: 16 residues. Germline V CDR1 and CDR2: LGHNA, YNFKEQ. V dropped 0 bases and J dropped 8; count of bases not matched to a gene: 10. CDR3 in amino acids: CASSQEGNRGYEPQHF. CDR3 in DNA: TGTGCCAGCAGCCAAGAAGGAAACAGGGGTTATGAGCCCCAGCATTTT.

The V gene is TRBV4-3, the J gene TRBJ1-4; D remains unclear. Germline V CDR1 and CDR2: LGHNA, YSLEER. The CDR3 extends over 15 amino acids. Trimming took off 0 bases at V and 0 bases at J, with 5 bases between the two ends. CDR3 amino acids: CASSQEASTNEKLFF. The CDR3 DNA follows: TGCGCCAGCAGCCAAGAGGCTTCAACTAATGAAAAACTGTTTTTT.

The chain is built from TRBV19 and TRBJ1-6, with D unresolved. The CDR3 length is 16 residues. CDR1 is LNHDA and CDR2 is SQIVND in the germline V gene (reference sequence). Trimming removed 5 bases from V and 9 bases from J, with 20 bases in between. The CDR3 DNA reads as TGTGCCAGTAGTTTACCCCTAGACGGCGGCGGTTCACCCCTCCACTTT. It is translated as CASSLPLDGGGSPLHF. Full variable domain (rest looked up from reference TRBV19 and TRBJ1-6): DGGITQSPKYLFRKEGQNVTLSCEQNLNHDAMYWYRQDPGQGLRLIYYSQIVNDFQKGDIAEGYSVSREKKESFPLTVTSAQKNPTAFYLCASSLPLDGGGSPLHFGNGTRLTVT.

The chain carries TRBV10-2 and TRBJ2-2, with D perhaps TRBD2 (6 bases). There are 14 residues in the CDR3. Trimming took 8 bases from V and 0 from J, leaving 10 bases between them. Germline CDR1 is WSHSY and CDR2 is SAAADI. CDR3 sequence reads: CASRDFANTGELFF. CDR3 sequence (DNA): TGCGCCAGCCGGGACTTCGCGAACACCGGGGAGCTGTTTTTT.

CDR3 region: CASSPRRRSDTNRLTTNEKLFF. The CDR3 DNA reads as TGTGCCAGCAGCCCGAGGCGGCGTTCGGACACAAATAGACTTACAACTAATGAAAAACTGTTTTTT. The gene calls are TRBV4-2 and TRBJ1-4; tentatively, D is TRBD1 (5 bases). The V end lost 4 bases, the J end lost 0 bases, and 30 bases lay between the germline ends. Per the germline V gene, CDR1 is LGHNA and CDR2 is YNFKEQ. This CDR3 comprises 22 residues.

The sample holds a few counts of this clone. The chain carries TRBV6-1 and TRBJ1-5; TRBD1 is a possible D gene (6 bases). Germline CDR1 MNHNS, CDR2 SASEGT. CDR3 length equals 14 residues. V was shortened by 6 bases and J by 0 bases, with 9 bases between the two germline ends. CDR3: CASSHRDSNQPQHF. CDR3 nucleotide sequence: TGTGCCAGCAGCCACAGGGATAGCAATCAGCCCCAGCATTTT.

This clone occurred once. This chain uses TRBV9 with TRBJ2-3, with D perhaps matching TRBD2 (5 bases). CDR1 is SGDLS, CDR2 YYNGEE, per germline. V was pared by 0 bases and J by 5 bases, with 16 bases between. The CDR3 sequence is 16 residues long. Written as DNA, the CDR3 is TGTGCCAGCAGCGTAGGATTGAGAGGGATGGTAGATACGCAGTATTTT. The encoded protein is CASSVGLRGMVDTQYF.

The rearrangement uses TRBV28 and TRBJ2-2; TRBD2 agrees at 11 bases. The CDR3 is 19 residues long. Germline assignment: CDR1 MDHEN and CDR2 SYDVKM. V shed 1 base and J 4 bases; nucleotides not matched to a gene: 11. CDR3 in DNA: TGTGCCAGCAGTTTATTACTAGCGGGGGCCGTCCTCGGCACCGGGGAGCTGTTTTTT. Encoded protein: CASSLLLAGAVLGTGELFF.

The V call is TRBV5-1, the J call TRBJ2-1; tentative D call: TRBD2 (6 bases). Germline loops: CDR1 SGHRS, CDR2 YFSETQ. V gave up 4 bases and J gave up 7 bases, with 15 bases separating them. This CDR3 is 14 amino acids long. CDR3: CASSVRDLDNEQFF. The CDR3 DNA is TGCGCCAGCAGCGTCCGGGACTTAGATAATGAGCAGTTCTTC.

This sequence joins TRBV18 and TRBJ1-1; a possible D gene is TRBD1 (6 bases). Trimming removed 6 bases at V and 11 bases at J, with 25 bases between. Germline lookup yields CDR1 KGHSH and CDR2 LQKENI. The CDR3 loop spans 15 amino acids. This CDR3 reads CASSPMDSRGLLAFF. CDR3 nucleotides: TGTGCCAGCTCCCCTATGGACAGTCGTGGTCTTTTGGCTTTCTTT.

J is TRBJ1-4 and V is TRBV7-9; unclear D gene. This CDR3 comprises 17 residues. V was pared by 5 bases and J by 4 bases, with 20 bases between. Looked up from germline, CDR1 is SEHNR and CDR2 is FQNEAQ (reference sequence). The CDR3 region has the DNA TGTGCCAGCAGCACGGGTCCCCGTTCAGCGATTAATGAAAAACTGTTTTTT. It is translated as CASSTGPRSAINEKLFF.

The chain uses TRBV7-3 and TRBJ1-2; D not certain. Germline CDR1 is SGHTA and CDR2 is FQGTGA. The germline V and J ends were trimmed by 2 bases and 5 bases, with 15 bases remaining between them. This CDR3 comprises 15 residues. The DNA of the CDR3 is TGTGCCAGCAGCTTACGTCCCTCGGGTGGTTATGGCTACACCTTC. Protein: CASSLRPSGGYGYTF.

The chain couples TRBV2 to TRBJ2-5, with D tentatively TRBD1 (6 bases). V lost 6 bases to trimming and J lost 4 bases, with 18 bases between them. The CDR3 runs 15 residues. Germline CDR1 reads SNHLY; CDR2 reads FYNNEI. The CDR3 DNA follows: TGTGCCAGCAGCCTATTAGGACAGCCCGGAGAGACCCAGTACTTC. It encodes CASSLLGQPGETQYF. The whole variable domain, filled in from reference TRBV2 and TRBJ2-5, reads EPEVTQTPSHQVTQMGQEVILRCVPISNHLYFYWYRQILGQKVEFLVSFYNNEISEKSEIFDDQFSVERPDGSNFTLKIRSTKLEDSAMYFCASSLLGQPGETQYFGPGTRLLVL.

This chain connects TRBV5-1 to TRBJ2-6; no clear D. The germline gives CDR1 SGHRS, CDR2 YFSETQ. Trimming pared 5 bases from V and 0 bases from J, leaving 9 bases between. The CDR3 is 15 amino acids. The CDR3 here is CASSMADSGANVLTF. The CDR3 DNA reads as TGCGCCAGCAGTATGGCCGACTCTGGGGCCAACGTCCTGACTTTC.

The chain links TRBV27 to TRBJ2-1; TRBD2 matches 14 bases. The junction had 11 bases not matched to a gene; V was cut back by 0 bases and J by 4 bases. Germline CDR1 is MNHEY and CDR2 is SMNVEV (reference sequence). This CDR3 comprises 20 residues. The CDR3: CASSLSTGIWTSGGYNEQFF. In DNA, the CDR3 is TGTGCCAGCAGTTTATCTACCGGTATTTGGACTAGCGGGGGGTACAATGAGCAGTTCTTC.

The rearrangement uses TRBV4-2 and TRBJ2-7, with 7 bases that match TRBD2. The CDR3 sequence is 18 residues long. V lost 0 bases and J lost 4; bases outside the gene matches: 15. In germline, CDR1 is LGHNA, CDR2 YNFKEQ. Written as DNA, the CDR3 is TGTGCCAGCAGCCAAGACCTGGGAGGGGTTAGTGGGGGATACGAGCAGTACTTC. This sequence encodes CASSQDLGGVSGGYEQYF.

The rearrangement joins TRBV4-1 to TRBJ2-3; TRBD2 matches at 10 bases. The CDR3 consists of 18 residues. V shed 2 bases and J 2 bases; nucleotides not matched to a gene: 10. Germline values: CDR1 MGHRA, CDR2 YSYEKL. CDR3 DNA sequence: TGCGCCAGCAGCCAATACCAGCGGGGGGGAATGATCACAGATACGCAGTATTTT. This sequence encodes CASSQYQRGGMITDTQYF.

V and J are TRBV19 and TRBJ2-7, with a possible D match to TRBD2 (6 bases). The CDR3 is 13 amino acids. The V gene lost 6 bases and the J gene lost 7 bases, with 16 bases spanning the gap. CDR1 is LNHDA, CDR2 SQIVND, per germline (reference sequence). CDR3 DNA sequence: TGTGCCAGTAGCCACACGGACTATCAAGAGCAGTACTTC. Amino acid sequence: CASSHTDYQEQYF.

The CDR3 here is CASSAYRGVNTEAFF. The CDR3 DNA is TGTGCCAGCAGTGCTTACAGGGGCGTGAACACTGAAGCTTTCTTT. The chain recombines TRBV2 with TRBJ1-1, with 7 positions matching TRBD1. Germline assignment: CDR1 SNHLY and CDR2 FYNNEI. J was trimmed by 0 bases and V by 4 bases; bases with no gene match: 5. CDR3 length equals 15 residues.

The CDR3 bases are TGTGCCAGCAGCCCTAGGACTAGCGGGAGTGCCGGGCAGTACTTC. Protein product: CASSPRTSGSAGQYF. This sequence joins TRBV11-2 and TRBJ2-7, with 13 bases matching TRBD2. The germline V gene encodes CDR1 SGHAT and CDR2 FQNNGV. J gave up 9 bases and V 5 bases, and 10 bases lay outside the gene matches. This CDR3 has 15 residues.

V gene TRBV6-5 combines with J gene TRBJ2-7; D gene uncertain. Per germline, CDR1 MNHEY and CDR2 SVGAGI. With 5 bases removed from V and 1 base from J, the gap between germline ends came to 6 bases. This CDR3 is built from 12 residues. CDR3 nucleotides: TGTGCCAGCAGTCCCGGGTCCTACGAGCAGTACTTC. Amino acid sequence: CASSPGSYEQYF.

This sequence joins TRBV9 and TRBJ2-5; unclear D gene. CDR1 SGDLS and CDR2 YYNGEE come from the germline V gene. Deletions cut 3 bases from V and 5 bases from J, with 8 bases between. CDR3 length: 12 residues. The CDR3 region has the DNA TGTGCCAGCAGCGGATACACGGAGACCCAGTACTTC. Residues: CASSGYTETQYF.

This rearrangement joins TRBV9 to TRBJ1-5; 10 positions match TRBD1. Germline V gene sequence: CDR1 SGDLS, CDR2 YYNGEE. V shed 2 bases, J shed 0 bases, and the junction held 8 bases outside the gene matches. CDR3 length: 18 amino acids. CDR3 in DNA: TGTGCCAGCAGCGTGGCCGGGACAGGGGAAAATAGCAATCAGCCCCAGCATTTT. Protein sequence: CASSVAGTGENSNQPQHF. Variable domain in full (rest from reference TRBV9 and TRBJ1-5): DSGVTQTPKHLITATGQRVTLRCSPRSGDLSVYWYQQSLDQGLQFLIQYYNGEERAKGNILERFSAQQFPDLHSELNLSSLELGDSALYFCASSVAGTGENSNQPQHFGDGTRLSIL.

V gene TRBV5-1 combines with J gene TRBJ2-1; 9 bases map to TRBD2. The junction had 14 bases not matched to a gene; V was cut back by 8 bases and J by 8 bases. Per the germline V gene, CDR1 is SGHRS and CDR2 is YFSETQ. This CDR3 contains 15 residues. CDR3 protein: CASFLDSGGTDEQFF. DNA for the CDR3: TGCGCCAGTTTCCTTGACAGCGGGGGGACGGATGAGCAGTTCTTC.

The rearrangement joins TRBV9 to TRBJ1-4; TRBD1 aligns across 8 bases. This CDR3 contains 16 residues. Per the germline V gene, CDR1 is SGDLS and CDR2 is YYNGEE. V shed 4 bases and J 5 bases; nucleotides not matched to a gene: 10. As DNA, the CDR3 is TGTGCCAGCAGCCCCGACCCCGGACAGGGAAATGAAAAACTGTTTTTT. This sequence encodes CASSPDPGQGNEKLFF.

The chain uses TRBV4-1 and TRBJ2-1; 7 bases agree with TRBD1. From germline, CDR1 is MGHRA and CDR2 YSYEKL. The CDR3 has 15 residues. The V and J ends lost 4 bases and 1 base, in that order; junction bases with no gene match: 4. The CDR3 DNA is TGCGCCAGCAGCCCTGACAGGGTGTCCTACAATGAGCAGTTCTTC. Its translation is CASSPDRVSYNEQFF.

This clone was recorded once. The V and J genes are TRBV27 and TRBJ1-2; TRBD1 agrees at 8 bases. Germline assignment: CDR1 MNHEY and CDR2 SMNVEV (reference sequence). Trimming cost V 6 bases and J 4 bases; bases outside gene matches: 10. The CDR3 covers 15 residues. The DNA of the CDR3 is TGTGCCAGCAGCGCTTCTCAGGGGGCGGTCTATGGCTACACCTTC. Encoded protein: CASSASQGAVYGYTF.